Each of the 25 T cell receptor beta chains below was sequenced from the same sample in a study of cytomegalovirus exposure and HLA in healthy donors. PCR used 60 Vbeta primers and 13 Jbeta primers. Data came from immunoSEQ multiplex PCR; TCRdb stores just in-frame clones and leaves some out. The ten top clones account for 2% to 3%, within a sample of about 140,000 clones. Sequencing was done on a sample of PBMCs. Receptor source: a man aged 40-55 years in good health and CMV-seronegative.

The chain has TRBV6-1 and TRBJ2-1; 10 bases map to TRBD1. The CDR3 sequence is 15 residues long. Trimming cost V 4 bases and J 7 bases; bases outside gene matches: 7. Germline V gives CDR1 MNHNS, CDR2 SASEGT. CDR3 loop: CASSGQTGGSNEQFF. The CDR3 DNA reads TGTGCCAGCAGTGGACAGACAGGGGGCAGTAATGAGCAGTTCTTC.

This rearrangement joins TRBV2 to TRBJ2-7, with TRBD1 as a possible D gene (6 bases). Per germline, CDR1 SNHLY and CDR2 FYNNEI. CDR3 length equals 12 residues. V was clipped by 11 bases and J by 2 bases, with 13 bases between them. CDR3 nucleotide sequence: TGTGCCGTCCGGACAGTTACCTACGAGCAGTACTTC. Protein: CAVRTVTYEQYF.

The rearrangement links TRBV5-1 to TRBJ1-2, with TRBD1 as a possible D gene (6 bases). In germline, CDR1 is SGHRS, CDR2 YFSETQ. This CDR3 comprises 14 residues. V lost 3 bases, J lost 4 bases, and 13 bases lay in between. The CDR3 region is CASSSQTGPYGYTF. In nucleotides, the CDR3 is TGCGCCAGCAGCTCCCAGACAGGACCCTATGGCTACACCTTC.

The chain recombines TRBV29-1 with TRBJ1-1; D is ambiguous. Trimming removed 0 bases from V and 2 bases from J, with 7 bases in between. Germline V lookup: CDR1 SQVTM, CDR2 ANQGSEA. The CDR3 is 13 amino acids. CDR3 amino acids: CSVEDPSNTEAFF. The DNA for the CDR3 is TGCAGCGTTGAAGATCCGAGTAACACTGAAGCTTTCTTT.

This rearrangement joins TRBV15 to TRBJ2-1; 11 nucleotides match TRBD1. Germline CDR1 reads LNHNV; CDR2 reads YYDKDF (reference sequence). CDR3 length: 15 residues. Trimming cost V 1 base and J 6 bases; bases outside gene matches: 2. The CDR3 protein is CATSRAGTGGNEQFF. The CDR3 DNA reads TGTGCCACCAGCAGAGCCGGGACAGGGGGCAATGAGCAGTTCTTC.

The CDR3 bases are TGCGCCAGCAGGGAACAGGGGGCGGGTGAAAAACTGTTTTTT. Its translation: CASREQGAGEKLFF. The chain joins TRBV5-1 to TRBJ1-4; 9 bases map to TRBD1. Trimming removed 5 bases from V and 7 bases from J; junction bases left unmatched: 6. Germline assignment: CDR1 SGHRS and CDR2 YFSETQ. The CDR3 sequence is 14 residues long.

The chain uses TRBV19 and TRBJ2-7; 10 positions agree with TRBD1. Germline values: CDR1 LNHDA, CDR2 SQIVND (reference sequence). The V gene end was trimmed by 3 bases and the J gene end by 0 bases; junction bases not matched to a gene: 5. CDR3 length equals 16 residues. CDR3 bases: TGTGCCAGTAGTATGTCCGACAGGGGGCCCTCCTACGAGCAGTACTTC. It is translated as CASSMSDRGPSYEQYF.

The J gene is TRBJ1-4, the V gene TRBV5-1; D gene ambiguous. Germline CDR1 and CDR2: SGHRS and YFSETQ. The CDR3 runs to 13 residues. V lost 2 bases to trimming and J lost 6 bases, with 8 bases between them. In nucleotides, the CDR3 is TGCGCCAGCAGCTTCGGTGGAGATGAAAAACTGTTTTTT. Translation: CASSFGGDEKLFF.

The chain employs TRBV7-2 and TRBJ2-5; D gene ambiguous. The CDR3 extends over 15 amino acids. CDR1 SGHTA and CDR2 FQGNSA come from the germline V gene. Trimming removed 0 bases at V and 1 base at J, with 9 bases between. The CDR3 bases are TGTGCCAGCAGCTTAGCGCTTGGCCCCCAAGAGACCCAGTACTTC. Residues: CASSLALGPQETQYF. The full variable domain, its missing parts supplied by reference TRBV7-2 and TRBJ2-5, is GAGVSQSPSNKVTEKGKDVELRCDPISGHTALYWYRQSLGQGLEFLIYFQGNSAPDKSGLPSDRFSAERTGGSVSTLTIQRTQQEDSAVYLCASSLALGPQETQYFGPGTRLLVL.

The chain joins TRBV10-3 to TRBJ1-2, with TRBD1 identical over 7 bases. The CDR3 covers 15 residues. Germline V gives CDR1 ENHRY, CDR2 SYGVKD. J lost 6 bases, V lost 3 bases, and 10 bases had no gene match. In DNA, the CDR3 is TGTGCCATCAGTGATTCCCCGAGCAGGGGGGATGGCTACACCTTC. Encoded protein: CAISDSPSRGDGYTF.

This chain uses TRBV7-8 with TRBJ1-1; 8 bases are shared with TRBD1. This CDR3 has 15 amino acids. The V segment lost 4 bases and the J segment 2 bases; nucleotides outside the gene matches: 6. Germline loops: CDR1 SGHVS, CDR2 FQNEAQ. In nucleotides, the CDR3 is TGTGCCAGCAGCTCGACAGGGGTTACTAACACTGAAGCTTTCTTT. Its translation: CASSSTGVTNTEAFF.

J is TRBJ2-5 and V is TRBV5-1; 11 bases line up with TRBD2. The CDR3 totals 16 residues. Trimming removed 4 bases from V and 1 base from J; junction bases left unmatched: 6. Germline loops: CDR1 SGHRS, CDR2 YFSETQ. The DNA of the CDR3 is TGCGCCAGCAGCCTGATGACTAGCGGGGTCCAAGAGACCCAGTACTTC. It specifies CASSLMTSGVQETQYF.

The chain joins TRBV4-2 to TRBJ1-2; weak D call: TRBD1 (6 bases). Germline lookup yields CDR1 LGHNA and CDR2 YNFKEQ. V was clipped by 1 base and J by 7 bases, with 16 bases between them. The CDR3 runs 15 residues. CDR3 amino acids: CASSQVGGPSSGYTF. The CDR3 bases are TGTGCCAGCAGCCAAGTGGGGGGGCCAAGTAGTGGCTACACCTTC.

J is TRBJ1-5 and V is TRBV7-2; the match to TRBD1 covers 7 bases. Germline CDR1 SGHTA, CDR2 FQGNSA. The CDR3 is 17 residues long. V was pared by 4 bases and J by 3 bases, with 12 bases of the junction left unmatched. In DNA, the CDR3 is TGTGCCAGCAGCTCGGTGGGGACAGCGAGCAACAATCAGCCCCAGCATTTT. Amino acid sequence: CASSSVGTASNNQPQHF.

The CDR3 reads CASSEGPSGGQETQYF. The CDR3 DNA sequence: TGTGCCAGCAGTGAAGGCCCTAGCGGGGGACAAGAGACCCAGTACTTC. The chain couples TRBV6-1 to TRBJ2-5, with 10 bases fitting TRBD2. The CDR3 extends over 16 amino acids. Germline lookup yields CDR1 MNHNS and CDR2 SASEGT. After removal of 1 base from V and 2 bases from J, the junction contained 4 bases not matched to a gene.

The DNA of the CDR3 is TGTGCCAGCAGCTTGCTGGCGGGGGGGCCAGGGAGCACAGATACGCAGTATTTT. Its protein product is CASSLLAGGPGSTDTQYF. The chain combines TRBV5-6 with TRBJ2-3; 9 nucleotides match TRBD2. Germline-derived CDR1 and CDR2 are SGHDT and YYEEEE. J lost 0 bases, V lost 1 base, and 9 bases had no gene match. CDR3 length equals 18 residues.

CDR3 protein: CASSIAAGEAFF. As DNA, the CDR3 is TGTGCCAGTAGTATTGCGGCGGGGGAAGCTTTCTTT. This chain connects TRBV19 to TRBJ1-1, with D unresolved. The CDR3 is made up of 12 amino acids. V gave up 3 bases and J gave up 8 bases, with 10 bases separating them. In germline, CDR1 is LNHDA, CDR2 SQIVND (reference sequence).

This chain connects TRBV5-6 to TRBJ1-2; weak D call: TRBD1 (6 bases). The V gene lost 1 base and the J gene lost 4 bases, with 14 bases spanning the gap. The germline CDR1 and CDR2 sequences are SGHDT and YYEEEE. CDR3 length equals 15 residues. The CDR3 DNA follows: TGTGCCAGCAGCTTGAGTGCAGGGGTCATCTATGGCTACACCTTC. It encodes CASSLSAGVIYGYTF.

V is TRBV4-3 and J is TRBJ1-2, with D perhaps TRBD1 (5 bases). The CDR3 contains 15 residues. The germline V gene has CDR1 LGHNA and CDR2 YSLEER. V was shortened by 4 bases and J by 5 bases, with 17 bases between the two germline ends. CDR3 sequence reads: CASSPREGIIYGYTF. The DNA for the CDR3 is TGCGCCAGCAGCCCCCGGGAGGGGATCATTTATGGCTACACCTTC.

The rearrangement uses TRBV11-3 and TRBJ2-7; TRBD2 is a possible D gene (6 bases). From germline, CDR1 is SGHNT and CDR2 YENEEA. V was pared by 2 bases and J by 2 bases, with 16 bases between. This CDR3 has 16 residues. The CDR3 region is CASSLLLSGGTYEQYF. CDR3 coding DNA: TGTGCCAGCAGCTTATTGCTAAGTGGAGGGACCTACGAGCAGTACTTC.

The V call is TRBV14, the J call TRBJ1-6; D remains unclear. V lost 6 bases to trimming and J lost 3 bases, with 12 bases between them. Germline V gene sequence: CDR1 SGHDN, CDR2 FVKESK. The CDR3 sequence is 15 residues long. The CDR3: CASSLRLNYNSPLHF. CDR3 sequence (DNA): TGTGCCAGCAGTCTAAGACTGAACTATAATTCACCCCTCCACTTT.

The V gene is TRBV7-9, the J gene TRBJ1-2; TRBD1 matches 10 bases. This CDR3 has 19 amino acids. V lost 4 bases to trimming and J lost 2 bases; unmatched junction nucleotides: 16. CDR1 and CDR2 from the germline V gene are SEHNR and FQNEAQ (reference sequence). The CDR3 loop reads CASSSQGQGTKNINYGYTF. CDR3 sequence (DNA): TGTGCCAGCAGCTCCCAGGGACAGGGGACGAAGAATATAAACTATGGCTACACCTTC. The full variable domain, with the rest looked up from reference TRBV7-9 and TRBJ1-2, is DTGVSQNPRHKITKRGQNVTFRCDPISEHNRLYWYRQTLGQGPEFLTYFQNEAQLEKSRLLSDRFSAERPKGSFSTLEIQRTEQGDSAMYLCASSSQGQGTKNINYGYTFGSGTRLTVV.

V is TRBV4-3 and J is TRBJ2-2; 7 bases agree with TRBD2. This CDR3 has 16 residues. Germline CDR1 LGHNA, CDR2 YSLEER. V shed 0 bases, J shed 6 bases, and the junction held 7 bases outside the gene matches. The CDR3 DNA is TGCGCCAGCAGCCAAGATGGTACGGCGGGGGCCGGGGAGCTGTTTTTT. Amino acid sequence: CASSQDGTAGAGELFF.

V and J are TRBV11-2 and TRBJ2-5; 11 nucleotides align to TRBD2. CDR3 length equals 15 residues. Trimming removed 3 bases from V and 3 bases from J; junction bases left unmatched: 3. The germline V gene encodes CDR1 SGHAT and CDR2 FQNNGV. The CDR3 nucleotides are TGTGCCAGCAGCTTCCTAGCGGGAGGAAAAGAGACCCAGTACTTC. It codes for CASSFLAGGKETQYF.

This chain joins TRBV5-1 and TRBJ1-2, with 7 bases lining up with TRBD1. The CDR3 consists of 13 residues. Germline trimming cut 3 bases from V and 8 bases from J; bases unmatched to any gene: 7. Germline V gene data show CDR1 as SGHRS and CDR2 as YFSETQ. In nucleotides, the CDR3 is TGCGCCAGCAGCTCACAGGGGACGAGCGGCTACACCTTC. It translates to CASSSQGTSGYTF.